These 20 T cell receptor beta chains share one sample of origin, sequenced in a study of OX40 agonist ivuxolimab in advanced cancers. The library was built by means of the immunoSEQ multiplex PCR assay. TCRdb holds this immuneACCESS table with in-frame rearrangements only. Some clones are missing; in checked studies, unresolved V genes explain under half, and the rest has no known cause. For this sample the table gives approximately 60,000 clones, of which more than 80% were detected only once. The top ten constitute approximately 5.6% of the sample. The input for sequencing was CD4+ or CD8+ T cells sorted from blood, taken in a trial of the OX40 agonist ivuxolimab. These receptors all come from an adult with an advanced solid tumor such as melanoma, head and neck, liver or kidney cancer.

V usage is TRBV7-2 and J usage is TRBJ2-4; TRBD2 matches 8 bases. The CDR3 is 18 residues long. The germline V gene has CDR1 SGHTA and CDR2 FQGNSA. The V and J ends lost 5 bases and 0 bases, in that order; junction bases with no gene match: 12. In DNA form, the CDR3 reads TGTGCCAGCAGCCCACTCGGAGCGGGAGAGCTAGCCAAAAACATTCAGTACTTC. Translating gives CASSPLGAGELAKNIQYF.

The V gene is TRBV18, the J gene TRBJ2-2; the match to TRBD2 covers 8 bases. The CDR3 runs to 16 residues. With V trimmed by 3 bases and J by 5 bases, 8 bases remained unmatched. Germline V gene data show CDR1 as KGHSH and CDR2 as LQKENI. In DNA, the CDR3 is TGTGCCAGCTCACCTGGAGCGGGAGCTCAAACCGGGGAGCTGTTTTTT. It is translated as CASSPGAGAQTGELFF. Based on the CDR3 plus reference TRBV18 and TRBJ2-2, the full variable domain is NAGVMQNPRHLVRRRGQEARLRCSPMKGHSHVYWYRQLPEEGLKFMVYLQKENIIDESGMPKERFSAEFPKEGPSILRIQQVVRGDSAAYFCASSPGAGAQTGELFFGEGSRLTVL.

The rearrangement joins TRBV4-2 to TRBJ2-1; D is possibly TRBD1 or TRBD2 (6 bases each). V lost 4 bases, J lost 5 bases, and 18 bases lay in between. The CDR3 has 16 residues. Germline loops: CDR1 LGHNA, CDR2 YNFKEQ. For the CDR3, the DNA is TGTGCCAGCAGCCTGGGGGGCAGGGAATTAAACAATGAGCAGTTCTTC. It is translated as CASSLGGRELNNEQFF.

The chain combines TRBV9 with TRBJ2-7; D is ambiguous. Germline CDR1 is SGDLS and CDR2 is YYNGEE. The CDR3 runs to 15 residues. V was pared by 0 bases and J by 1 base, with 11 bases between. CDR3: CASSVAPGPSYEQYF. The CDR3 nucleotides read TGTGCCAGCAGCGTAGCTCCAGGACCTTCCTACGAGCAGTACTTC.

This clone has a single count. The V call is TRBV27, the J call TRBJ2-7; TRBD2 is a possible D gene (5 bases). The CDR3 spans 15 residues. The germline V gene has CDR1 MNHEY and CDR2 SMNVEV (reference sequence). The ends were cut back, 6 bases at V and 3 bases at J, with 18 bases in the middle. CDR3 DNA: TGTGCCAGCAGCCAAGCTAGCCCCGCAGTCTACGAGCAGTACTTC. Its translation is CASSQASPAVYEQYF.

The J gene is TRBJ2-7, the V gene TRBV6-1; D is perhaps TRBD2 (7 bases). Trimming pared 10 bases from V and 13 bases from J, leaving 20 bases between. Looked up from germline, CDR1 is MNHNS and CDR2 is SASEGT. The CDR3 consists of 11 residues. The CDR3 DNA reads TGTGCCATCCCCCTGGGGGCGGGAGAATACTTC. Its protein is CAIPLGAGEYF.

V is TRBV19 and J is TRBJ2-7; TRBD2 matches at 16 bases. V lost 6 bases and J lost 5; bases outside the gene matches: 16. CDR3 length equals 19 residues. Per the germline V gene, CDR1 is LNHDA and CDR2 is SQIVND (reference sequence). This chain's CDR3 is CASRGSIGTSGRAPHEQYF. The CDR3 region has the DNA TGTGCCAGTAGAGGATCTATCGGGACTAGCGGGAGGGCCCCCCACGAGCAGTACTTC. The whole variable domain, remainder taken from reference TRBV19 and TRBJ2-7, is DGGITQSPKYLFRKEGQNVTLSCEQNLNHDAMYWYRQDPGQGLRLIYYSQIVNDFQKGDIAEGYSVSREKKESFPLTVTSAQKNPTAFYLCASRGSIGTSGRAPHEQYFGPGTRLTVT.

Written as DNA, the CDR3 is TGTGCCAGCAGTACAGGGGGAAGCACTGAAGCTTTCTTT. It specifies CASSTGGSTEAFF. V and J are TRBV28 and TRBJ1-1; TRBD1 agrees at 8 bases. Germline trimming cut 5 bases from V and 4 bases from J; bases unmatched to any gene: 3. In germline, CDR1 is MDHEN, CDR2 SYDVKM. The CDR3 totals 13 residues.

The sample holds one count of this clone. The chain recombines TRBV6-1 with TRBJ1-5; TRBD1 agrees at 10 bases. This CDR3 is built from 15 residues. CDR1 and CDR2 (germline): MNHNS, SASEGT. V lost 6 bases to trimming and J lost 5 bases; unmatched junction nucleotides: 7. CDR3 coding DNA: TGTGCCAGCAGAGACCGGGACAGGGGAGATCAGCCCCAGCATTTT. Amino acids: CASRDRDRGDQPQHF.

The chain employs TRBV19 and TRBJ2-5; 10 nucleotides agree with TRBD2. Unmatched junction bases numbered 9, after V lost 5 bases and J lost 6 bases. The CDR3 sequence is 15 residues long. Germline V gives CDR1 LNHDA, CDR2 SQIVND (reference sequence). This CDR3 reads CASSPIGTSVKTQYF. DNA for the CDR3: TGTGCCAGTAGTCCAATCGGGACTAGCGTTAAGACCCAGTACTTC.

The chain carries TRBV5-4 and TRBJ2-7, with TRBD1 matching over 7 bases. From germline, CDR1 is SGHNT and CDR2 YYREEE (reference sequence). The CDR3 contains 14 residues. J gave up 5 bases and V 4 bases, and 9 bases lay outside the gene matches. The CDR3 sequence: CASSLDRVGNEQYF. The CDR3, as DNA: TGTGCCAGCAGCCTAGACAGGGTGGGCAACGAGCAGTACTTC.

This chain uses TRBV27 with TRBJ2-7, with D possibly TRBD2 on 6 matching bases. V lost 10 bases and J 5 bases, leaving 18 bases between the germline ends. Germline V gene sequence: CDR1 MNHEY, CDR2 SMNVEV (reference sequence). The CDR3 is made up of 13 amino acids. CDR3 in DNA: TGTGCCACCGCACGGGGGAGTTTCAACGAGCAGTACTTC. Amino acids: CATARGSFNEQYF.

CDR3 amino acids: CASLPPSERDYGYTF. In DNA form, the CDR3 reads TGCGCCAGCCTACCCCCCTCGGAGAGGGACTATGGCTACACCTTC. The rearrangement uses TRBV23-1 and TRBJ1-2; no clear D gene. TRBV23-1 is an ORF; its function is uncertain. The CDR3 covers 15 residues. Trimming took 8 bases from V and 3 from J, leaving 19 bases between them.

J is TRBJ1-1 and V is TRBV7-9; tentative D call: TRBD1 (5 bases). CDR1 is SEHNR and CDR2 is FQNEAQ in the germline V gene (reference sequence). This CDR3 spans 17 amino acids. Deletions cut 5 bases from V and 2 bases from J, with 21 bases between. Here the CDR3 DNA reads TGTGCCAGCAGCCCCCGTGGGGGGAGACTGAAAAACACTGAAGCTTTCTTT. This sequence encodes CASSPRGGRLKNTEAFF.

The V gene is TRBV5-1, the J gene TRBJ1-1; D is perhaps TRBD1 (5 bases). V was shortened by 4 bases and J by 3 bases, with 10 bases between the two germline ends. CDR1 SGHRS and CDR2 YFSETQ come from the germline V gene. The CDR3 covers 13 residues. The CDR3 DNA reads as TGCGCCAGCAGCCCCGGCAGGGACACTGAAGCTTTCTTT. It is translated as CASSPGRDTEAFF.

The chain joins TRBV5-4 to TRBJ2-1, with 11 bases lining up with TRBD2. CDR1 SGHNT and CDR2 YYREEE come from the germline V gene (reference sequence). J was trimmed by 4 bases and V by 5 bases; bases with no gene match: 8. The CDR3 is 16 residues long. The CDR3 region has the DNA TGTGCCAGCAGATCACCGGGACTAGCGGATTACAATGAGCAGTTCTTC. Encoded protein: CASRSPGLADYNEQFF.

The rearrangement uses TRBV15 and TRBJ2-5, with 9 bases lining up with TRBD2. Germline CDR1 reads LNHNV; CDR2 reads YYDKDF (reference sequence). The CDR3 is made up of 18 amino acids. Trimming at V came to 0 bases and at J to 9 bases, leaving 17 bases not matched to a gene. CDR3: CATSRDSASGTPGRSQYF. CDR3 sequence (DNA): TGTGCCACCAGCAGAGATTCGGCTAGCGGGACCCCGGGGAGGTCCCAGTACTTC.

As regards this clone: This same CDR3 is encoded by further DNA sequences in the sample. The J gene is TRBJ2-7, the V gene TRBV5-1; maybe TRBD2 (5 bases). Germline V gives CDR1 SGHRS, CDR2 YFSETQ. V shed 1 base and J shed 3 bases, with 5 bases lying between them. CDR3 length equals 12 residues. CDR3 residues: CASSLTSYEQYF. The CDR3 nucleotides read TGCGCCAGCAGCTTGACTAGCTACGAGCAGTACTTC. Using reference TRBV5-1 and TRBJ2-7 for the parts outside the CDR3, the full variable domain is KAGVTQTPRYLIKTRGQQVTLSCSPISGHRSVSWYQQTPGQGLQFLFEYFSETQRNKGNFPGRFSGRQFSNSRSEMNVSTLELGDSALYLCASSLTSYEQYFGPGTRLTVT.

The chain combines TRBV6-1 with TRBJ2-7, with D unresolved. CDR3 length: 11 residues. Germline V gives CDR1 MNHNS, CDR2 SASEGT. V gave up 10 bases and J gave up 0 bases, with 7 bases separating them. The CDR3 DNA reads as TGTGCCACTCTCAACTCCTACGAGCAGTACTTC. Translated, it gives CATLNSYEQYF.

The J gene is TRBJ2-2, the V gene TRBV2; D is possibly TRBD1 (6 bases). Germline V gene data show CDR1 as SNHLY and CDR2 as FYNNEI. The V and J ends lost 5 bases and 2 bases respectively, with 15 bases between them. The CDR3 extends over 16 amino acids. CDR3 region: CASSYGQTYNTGELFF. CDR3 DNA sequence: TGTGCCAGCAGTTACGGACAGACTTATAACACCGGGGAGCTGTTTTTT.